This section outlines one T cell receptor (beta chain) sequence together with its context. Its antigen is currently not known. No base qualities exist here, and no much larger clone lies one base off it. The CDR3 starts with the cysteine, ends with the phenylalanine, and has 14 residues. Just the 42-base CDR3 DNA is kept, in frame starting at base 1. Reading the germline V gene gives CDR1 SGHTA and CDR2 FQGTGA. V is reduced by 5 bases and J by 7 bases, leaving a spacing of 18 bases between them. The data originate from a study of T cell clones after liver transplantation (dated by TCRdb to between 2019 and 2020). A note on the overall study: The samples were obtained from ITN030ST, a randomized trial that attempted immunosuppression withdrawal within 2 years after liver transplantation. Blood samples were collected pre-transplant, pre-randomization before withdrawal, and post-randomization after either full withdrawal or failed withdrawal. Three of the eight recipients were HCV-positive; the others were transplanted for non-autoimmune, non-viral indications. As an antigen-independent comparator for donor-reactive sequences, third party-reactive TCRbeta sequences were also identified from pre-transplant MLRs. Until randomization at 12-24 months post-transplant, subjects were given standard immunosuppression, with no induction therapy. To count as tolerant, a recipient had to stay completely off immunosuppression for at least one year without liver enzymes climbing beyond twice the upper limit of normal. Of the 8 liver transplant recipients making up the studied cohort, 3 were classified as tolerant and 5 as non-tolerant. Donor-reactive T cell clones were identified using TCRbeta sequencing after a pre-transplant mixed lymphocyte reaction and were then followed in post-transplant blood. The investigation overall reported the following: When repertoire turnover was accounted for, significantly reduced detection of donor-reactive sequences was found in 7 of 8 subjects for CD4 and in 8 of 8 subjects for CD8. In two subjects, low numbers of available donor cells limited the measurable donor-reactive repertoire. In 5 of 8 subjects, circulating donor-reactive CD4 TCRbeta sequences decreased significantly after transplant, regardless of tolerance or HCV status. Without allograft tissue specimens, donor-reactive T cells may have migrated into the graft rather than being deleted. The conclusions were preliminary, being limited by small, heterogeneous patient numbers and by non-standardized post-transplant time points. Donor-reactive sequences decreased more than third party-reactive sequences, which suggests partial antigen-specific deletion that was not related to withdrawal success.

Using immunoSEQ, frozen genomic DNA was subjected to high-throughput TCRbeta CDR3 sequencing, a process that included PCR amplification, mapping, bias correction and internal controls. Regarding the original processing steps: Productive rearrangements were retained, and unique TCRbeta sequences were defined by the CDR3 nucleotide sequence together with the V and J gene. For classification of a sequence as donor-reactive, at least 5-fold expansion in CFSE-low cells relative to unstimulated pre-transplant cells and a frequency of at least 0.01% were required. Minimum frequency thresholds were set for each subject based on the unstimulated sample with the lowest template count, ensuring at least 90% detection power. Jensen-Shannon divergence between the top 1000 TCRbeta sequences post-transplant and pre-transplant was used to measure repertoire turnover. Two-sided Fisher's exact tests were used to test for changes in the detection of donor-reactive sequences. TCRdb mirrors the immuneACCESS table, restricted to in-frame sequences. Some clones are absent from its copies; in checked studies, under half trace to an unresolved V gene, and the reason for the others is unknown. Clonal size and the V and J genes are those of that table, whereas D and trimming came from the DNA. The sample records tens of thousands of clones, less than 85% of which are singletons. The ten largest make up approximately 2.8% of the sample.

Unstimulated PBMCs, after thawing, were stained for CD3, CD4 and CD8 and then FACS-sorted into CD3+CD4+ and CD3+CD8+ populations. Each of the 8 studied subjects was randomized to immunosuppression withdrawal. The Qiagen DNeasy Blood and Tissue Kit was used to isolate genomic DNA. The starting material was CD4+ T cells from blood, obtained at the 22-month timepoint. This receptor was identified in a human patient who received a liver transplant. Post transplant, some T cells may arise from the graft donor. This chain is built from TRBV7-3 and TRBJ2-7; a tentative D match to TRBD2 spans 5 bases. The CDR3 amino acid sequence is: CASSRYLAPLEQYF. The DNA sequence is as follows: TGTGCCAGCAGCCGTTATTTAGCGCCTCTGGAGCAGTACTTC.